These 14 T cell receptor beta chains were all obtained from the same sample, sequenced in a study of blood T cell repertoires in COVID-19 (dated by TCRdb to the early 2020s). Library preparation was by the immunoSEQ multiplex PCR assay. This is the immuneACCESS table as TCRdb keeps it, with only in-frame sequences that have V and J called. A part of the clones is gone; compared with another copy, unresolved V genes explain less than half, and the rest is unexplained. Present in this sample are 250,000 to 300,000 clones, 85% to 90% of which were seen just once. The ten largest clones take up around 10% of the sample. Sequenced input: PBMCs or T cells enriched from blood (not recorded which). These receptors all stem from a man aged 40-49 years who had recovered from COVID-19.

J is TRBJ2-1 and V is TRBV18; 8 positions match TRBD2. Losses at the gene ends were 5 bases for V and 5 bases for J; bases not matched to a gene: 5. The length of the CDR3 is 14 residues. Germline-derived CDR1 and CDR2 are KGHSH and LQKENI. The CDR3 nucleotides read TGTGCCAGCTCATCGAGCGGGAGCCACAATGAGCAGTTCTTC. It yields the protein CASSSSGSHNEQFF. The entire variable domain, with the rest obtained from reference TRBV18 and TRBJ2-1, is as follows: NAGVMQNPRHLVRRRGQEARLRCSPMKGHSHVYWYRQLPEEGLKFMVYLQKENIIDESGMPKERFSAEFPKEGPSILRIQQVVRGDSAAYFCASSSSGSHNEQFFGPGTRLTVL.

A note on this clone: Other DNA sequences within the sample encode an identical CDR3. The chain joins TRBV7-2 to TRBJ1-5, with 8 bases aligning to TRBD1. Germline values: CDR1 SGHTA, CDR2 FQGNSA. The ends lost 1 base at V and 4 bases at J; junction bases unmatched: 3. This CDR3 has 15 residues. In nucleotides, the CDR3 is TGTGCCAGCAGCTTAGTAGGACAGGGTAATCAGCCCCAGCATTTT. It codes for CASSLVGQGNQPQHF. Full variable domain (rest looked up from reference TRBV7-2 and TRBJ1-5): GAGVSQSPSNKVTEKGKDVELRCDPISGHTALYWYRQSLGQGLEFLIYFQGNSAPDKSGLPSDRFSAERTGGSVSTLTIQRTQQEDSAVYLCASSLVGQGNQPQHFGDGTRLSIL.

The V gene is TRBV6-5, the J gene TRBJ2-5; TRBD2 matches 7 bases. Germline assignment: CDR1 MNHEY and CDR2 SVGAGI. The CDR3 contains 13 residues. V lost 6 bases, J lost 2 bases, and 3 bases stayed unmatched. The CDR3 here is CASRRTRQETQYF. Here the CDR3 DNA reads TGTGCCAGCAGACGGACTAGGCAAGAGACCCAGTACTTC.

This clone was picked up a small number of times. The chain carries TRBV7-9 and TRBJ2-7; 7 bases line up with TRBD1. Germline V lookup: CDR1 SEHNR, CDR2 FQNEAQ (reference sequence). J gave up 0 bases and V 5 bases, and 10 bases lay outside the gene matches. This CDR3 spans 16 amino acids. CDR3 sequence (DNA): TGTGCCAGCAGCGGAGAACAGGGGCCCAGCTCCTACGAGCAGTACTTC. Protein sequence: CASSGEQGPSSYEQYF.

V and J are TRBV5-1 and TRBJ1-1; perhaps TRBD1 as D (6 bases). V was pared by 7 bases and J by 3 bases, with 19 bases between. Germline V gene sequence: CDR1 SGHRS, CDR2 YFSETQ. The CDR3 has 15 residues. The chain's CDR3 is CASSKGGPGDTEAFF. The DNA of the CDR3 is TGCGCCAGCTCTAAGGGGGGGCCGGGGGACACTGAAGCTTTCTTT.

The rearrangement joins TRBV5-4 to TRBJ2-7; D not resolved. Trimming removed 4 bases from V and 4 bases from J, with 27 bases in between. Germline lookup yields CDR1 SGHNT and CDR2 YYREEE (reference sequence). The CDR3 extends over 18 amino acids. CDR3 residues: CASSRTISRAQFQYEQYF. Written as DNA, the CDR3 is TGTGCCAGCAGCCGCACTATCTCGCGAGCCCAGTTCCAATACGAGCAGTACTTC.

The rearrangement uses TRBV5-1 and TRBJ2-7, with TRBD1 matching 10 bases. J gave up 3 bases and V 3 bases, and 9 bases lay outside the gene matches. The CDR3 extends over 16 amino acids. Germline values: CDR1 SGHRS, CDR2 YFSETQ. The CDR3 is CASSSRGRDRGYEQYF. Written as DNA, the CDR3 is TGCGCCAGCAGCTCGCGGGGTCGGGACAGGGGCTACGAGCAGTACTTC. Filled out from reference TRBV5-1 and TRBJ2-7, the complete variable domain reads KAGVTQTPRYLIKTRGQQVTLSCSPISGHRSVSWYQQTPGQGLQFLFEYFSETQRNKGNFPGRFSGRQFSNSRSEMNVSTLELGDSALYLCASSSRGRDRGYEQYFGPGTRLTVT.

V usage is TRBV6-4 and J usage is TRBJ2-2; perhaps TRBD2 as D (6 bases). The CDR3 spans 17 residues. Germline values: CDR1 MRHNA, CDR2 SNTAGT. V gave up 3 bases and J gave up 1 base, with 15 bases separating them. This CDR3 is CASSELPYGGNTGELFF. The CDR3, as DNA: TGTGCCAGCAGTGAACTTCCATACGGGGGGAACACCGGGGAGCTGTTTTTT.

V usage is TRBV6-1 and J usage is TRBJ2-7; TRBD1 is a possible D gene (5 bases). The length of the CDR3 is 13 residues. CDR1 is MNHNS, CDR2 SASEGT, per germline. V lost 2 bases, J lost 1 base, and 6 bases lay in between. This CDR3 is CASSEPGSYEQYF. The DNA for the CDR3 is TGTGCCAGCAGTGAACCAGGGTCCTACGAGCAGTACTTC.

V and J are TRBV7-8 and TRBJ2-3, with unresolved D. Trimming shortened V by 4 bases and J by 0 bases, and 8 bases separated the two germline ends. This CDR3 is 14 amino acids long. Germline CDR1 reads SGHVS; CDR2 reads FQNEAQ. CDR3 amino acids: CASSSLTSTDTQYF. CDR3 nucleotide sequence: TGTGCCAGCAGCTCCTTGACTAGCACAGATACGCAGTATTTT.

The chain joins TRBV21-1 to TRBJ2-1; TRBD1 is the table's D call, not checked against the DNA. TRBV21-1 corresponds to a pseudogene. The CDR3 is 12 amino acids. For the CDR3, the DNA is TGTGCCAGCAGCTCCCAGAGGGGGGAGCAGTTCTTC. This encodes CASSSQRGEQFF.

The rearrangement links TRBV19 to TRBJ1-4, with 7 bases matching TRBD1. The J segment lost 3 bases and the V segment lost 4 bases, leaving 11 bases of the junction unmatched. The CDR3 spans 17 residues. The germline V gene encodes CDR1 LNHDA and CDR2 SQIVND (reference sequence). The CDR3 bases are TGTGCCAGTAGTAACCTACAGCGACAGGGATCTAATGAAAAACTGTTTTTT. Its protein product is CASSNLQRQGSNEKLFF.

The chain is built from TRBV13 and TRBJ1-2; 10 bases fit TRBD1. Trimming took 5 bases from V and 4 from J; bases not matched to a gene: 4. CDR1 is PRHDT, CDR2 FYEKMQ, per germline (reference sequence). This CDR3 is 14 amino acids long. CDR3 DNA: TGTGCCAGCAGCCACGACAGGGGGCCCTATGGCTACACCTTC. Translation gives CASSHDRGPYGYTF. Filled out from reference TRBV13 and TRBJ1-2, the complete variable domain reads AAGVIQSPRHLIKEKRETATLKCYPIPRHDTVYWYQQGPGQDPQFLISFYEKMQSDKGSIPDRFSAQQFSDYHSELNMSSLELGDSALYFCASSHDRGPYGYTFGSGTRLTVV.

This clone was seen a handful of times. V usage is TRBV10-3 and J usage is TRBJ2-5, with 10 bases matching TRBD2. The CDR3 spans 15 residues. Germline CDR1 and CDR2: ENHRY and SYGVKD. With 3 bases clipped from V and 4 bases from J, the junction kept 5 bases outside the gene matches. For the CDR3, the DNA is TGTGCCATCAGTGATGGTAGCGGGAGGCTAGAGACCCAGTACTTC. Its protein is CAISDGSGRLETQYF.